This T cell receptor beta chain was observed in a study of T cell clones after liver transplantation. About the research overall: TCRbeta sequencing after a pre-transplant mixed lymphocyte reaction identified graft-donor-reactive clones, later tracked in post-transplant blood. Graft-donor-reactive sequences were compared with third-party-reactive TCRbeta sequences from pre-transplant mixed lymphocyte reactions.

CD3+CD4+ and CD3+CD8+ cells were FACS-sorted from thawed unstimulated PBMCs. As to this clone: As yet, its antigen is unknown.

Study-wide results and caveats: Graft donor-reactive T cells may have migrated into the graft rather than being deleted.

Sequencing was performed with immunoSEQ multiplex PCR; in TCRdb, only in-frame clones are kept and a portion is missing. The data contain some 110,000 clones, 90% of them seen just once; the ten biggest clones take up around 0.86%. CDR1 and CDR2 (germline): LNHDA, SQIVND (reference sequence). The CDR3 runs 12 residues. Between the trimmed V and J ends, which lost 3 bases and 10 bases, there was a span of 13 bases. Sequencing used CD4+ T cells from blood, obtained 12 months after liver transplant. The receptor's source is a human patient who received a liver transplant. Some of these T cells may belong to the graft donor. The genes are TRBV19 and TRBJ2-7; TRBD2 is a possible D gene (5 bases). The CDR3 DNA reads as TGTGCCAGTAGTATTGTGGCCGGGGAACAGTACTTC. This translates into CASSIVAGEQYF. The whole variable domain, filled in from reference TRBV19 and TRBJ2-7, reads DGGITQSPKYLFRKEGQNVTLSCEQNLNHDAMYWYRQDPGQGLRLIYYSQIVNDFQKGDIAEGYSVSREKKESFPLTVTSAQKNPTAFYLCASSIVAGEQYFGPGTRLTVT.